This T cell receptor (beta chain) was documented in a study of cytomegalovirus exposure and HLA in healthy donors. PCR used 60 Vbeta primers and 13 Jbeta primers. Repertoires were generated with immunoSEQ multiplex PCR, while TCRdb's copy carries only in-frame clones and drops some. The table shows about 180,000 clones, with around three quarters occurring only once. V lost 8 bases to trimming and J lost 8 bases, with 13 bases between them. Looked up from germline, CDR1 is SGHTA and CDR2 is FQGNSA. The CDR3 runs to 13 residues. Study-wide points: Common viral pathogens (according to a later analysis) appeared linked to several of the most significant clusters. Many donors carried some public TCRs, although rarity characterized most TCR sequences. When analyzed later, the rates of TCR association showed variation by HLA locus, with DRB1 the most and HLA-C the fewest.

Turning to this clone: Its antigen is still unknown.

The clonotype was recovered from a man aged 40-49 years in good health and CMV-seronegative. The specimen sequenced was PBMCs. The chain recombines TRBV7-2 with TRBJ1-6; D is uncertain. The CDR3 coding sequence is TGTGCCAGCGGCATGCGGGTTGATTCACCCCTCCACTTT. Residues: CASGMRVDSPLHF.